This TCR beta chain originates from a study of response to subunit inactivated influenza vaccine (dated 2018 in TCRdb). With respect to the entire study: The study used deep quantitative T cell receptor repertoire profiling to track responses to a trivalent subunit inactivated influenza vaccine.

In the case of this clonotype: The antigen it binds to is not known. Base quality data are lacking; no much larger clone is found one base away.

Broader findings and caveats from the paper: The authors proposed that each seasonal influenza vaccination may bring in only a limited number of new T cells.

The CDR3 goes from the cysteine to the phenylalanine over 16 residues. Only the CDR3 DNA is retained, 48 bases long and in frame from the first base. For CDR1 and CDR2, the germline V gene lists ENHRY and SYGVKD. Trimming accounts for 3 bases at V and 7 bases at J, while the number of junction bases matched to no gene is 8. The library came from RT-PCR. The data were produced on an Illumina HiSeq 2500. The public reads were reprocessed in TCRdb via fastp at Q25 and MiXCR, keeping in-frame beta chains. Under each unique CDR3 protein, matching rows form one entry showing the most common genes and DNA. This sample comprises 500,000 to 600,000 distinct CDR3 sequences, approximately 12% of them detected only once. The ten largest clones capture about 10% of the sample.

The sequencing here drew on PBMCs from blood, taken on the day of vaccination. This receptor was identified in a man aged 50-59 years who received an inactivated influenza vaccine. Donor details come from another sample of the same person, matched by shared clones. The V and J segments used are TRBV10-3 and TRBJ2-1; TRBD1 matches 11 bases in the middle. The nucleotide sequence reads TGTGCCATCAGTGACACCGGACAGGGGGCGCCTAATGAGCAGTTCTTC. The encoded protein is CAISDTGQGAPNEQFF.